This T cell receptor (beta chain) was sequenced during a study of response to subunit inactivated influenza vaccine (dated by TCRdb to 2016 to 2019). About the investigation overall: The study used deep quantitative T cell receptor repertoire profiling to track responses to a trivalent subunit inactivated influenza vaccine.

Inclusive of the bounding cysteine and phenylalanine, the CDR3 is 16 residues long. Only the CDR3 DNA is retained, 48 bases long and in frame from the first base. The germline V gene encodes CDR1 SQVTM and CDR2 ANQGSEA. Compared with germline, V lacks 6 bases and J lacks 7 bases; bases without a gene match: 19. The library was obtained by RT-PCR. The data were produced on an Illumina HiSeq 2500. The public reads were reanalyzed by TCRdb: fastp trimming at Q25, MiXCR alignment, in-frame beta chains only. Entries that share a CDR3 protein sequence are merged under the most common genes and DNA. This sample has some 600,000 distinct CDR3 sequences in its table, and about 14% of those were observed once. The biggest ten clones account for 7.5% to 8% of the sample. Summary of the overall study and its limitations: According to the authors, only a limited number of new T cells may be recruited by each seasonal influenza vaccination.

Concerning this clonotype: Its recognized antigen is unknown. No much larger clonotype is one base removed from it; base qualities were not supplied.

Sequencing used PBMCs from blood, obtained 14 to 15 days before vaccination. The sequence derives from a man in his fifties who received an inactivated influenza vaccine. Donor details come from another sample of the same person, matched by shared clones. Here the chain combines TRBV29-1 and TRBJ2-5; 8 middle bases align to TRBD2. The CDR3 protein sequence reads: CSVGSASGPTIRTQYF. The DNA sequence follows: TGCAGCGTGGGGTCAGCTAGCGGGCCTACCATAAGGACCCAGTACTTC.